The 28 T cell receptor beta chains below all came from one sample that was sequenced in a study of blood T cells in healthy people across ages. The authors ran a second PCR of roughly 6 to 12 cycles using a sample-barcoded 5' primer and a J-beta primer mix. TCRdb itself ran the 5' RACE reads through MiXCR, one entry per CDR3 protein. Of about a million distinct CDR3 sequences in the sample, around two fifths are singletons; the top ten hold around 14%. The sequencing input was blood. The receptor set was obtained from a young man in good health.

This chain uses TRBV7-8 with TRBJ2-7, with 8 nucleotides matching TRBD1. Trimming at V came to 6 bases and at J to 1 base, leaving 8 bases not matched to a gene. The CDR3 covers 15 residues. Germline V gene data show CDR1 as SGHVS and CDR2 as FQNEAQ. The CDR3: CASSFGQGNSYEQYF. The CDR3, as DNA: TGTGCCAGCAGTTTCGGACAGGGTAATTCCTACGAGCAGTACTTC. Full variable domain (rest looked up from reference TRBV7-8 and TRBJ2-7): GAGVSQSPRYKVAKRGQDVALRCDPISGHVSLFWYQQALGQGPEFLTYFQNEAQLDKSGLPSDRFFAERPEGSVSTLKIQRTQQEDSAVYLCASSFGQGNSYEQYFGPGTRLTVT.

In the case of this clonotype: The germline gene is not matched at one end of the junction; a read error may be the cause. The chain carries TRBV11-2 and TRBJ1-6; no reliable D call. The CDR3 totals 12 residues. CDR1 and CDR2 (germline): SGHAT, FQNNGV. CDR3 region: CASSFSGSPPHF. The CDR3 coding sequence is TGTGCCAGCAGCTTTTCGGGTTCACCCCCCCACTTT.

The chain joins TRBV20-1 to TRBJ1-2, with D possibly matching TRBD1 (5 bases). The V and J ends lost 2 bases and 4 bases respectively, with 14 bases between them. Germline assignment: CDR1 DFQATT and CDR2 SNEGSKA (reference sequence). The CDR3 runs to 14 residues. CDR3 protein: CSARPSGTGYGYTF. CDR3 nucleotides: TGCAGTGCTAGACCTTCCGGGACGGGCTATGGCTACACCTTC.

This clonotype was seen many times. The CDR3 region has the DNA TGTGCCAGCATCGACGGCAGGGCGAGCTACGAGCAGTACTTC. The encoded protein is CASIDGRASYEQYF. The chain uses TRBV2 and TRBJ2-7; D perhaps matches TRBD1 (5 bases). Trimming shortened V by 7 bases and J by 3 bases, and 16 bases separated the two germline ends. CDR3 size: 14 residues. Germline V CDR1 and CDR2: SNHLY, FYNNEI.

The V gene is TRBV5-6, the J gene TRBJ2-1; the D gene is possibly TRBD2 (6 bases). Germline assignment: CDR1 SGHDT and CDR2 YYEEEE. This CDR3 is 16 amino acids long. V was trimmed by 0 bases and J by 7 bases, leaving 17 bases between them. The CDR3 nucleotides read TGTGCCAGCAGCTTGGCCTACGGGACTCCCTTGAATGAGCAGTTCTTC. This translates into CASSLAYGTPLNEQFF.

The chain combines TRBV6-2 or TRBV6-3 with TRBJ1-2; the match to TRBD1 covers 7 bases. Per the germline V gene, CDR1 is MNHEY and CDR2 is SVGEGT. The CDR3 totals 15 residues. The J segment lost 3 bases and the V segment lost 2 bases, leaving 6 bases of the junction unmatched. CDR3: CASSYKTGDHYGYTF. The DNA for the CDR3 is TGTGCCAGCAGTTACAAAACAGGGGATCACTATGGCTACACCTTC.

The J gene is TRBJ2-1, the V gene TRBV12-3 or TRBV12-4; D is perhaps TRBD1 (7 bases). V was shortened by 6 bases and J by 4 bases, with 13 bases between the two germline ends. The CDR3 spans 14 residues. The CDR3: CASRTPGGYNEQFF. CDR3 sequence (DNA): TGTGCCAGCAGAACCCCAGGGGGGTACAATGAGCAGTTCTTC.

The rearrangement uses TRBV27 and TRBJ2-5, with D possibly TRBD2 on 5 matching bases. The J call is in doubt because the DNA end fits TRBJ2-7 better. Germline V gene data show CDR1 as MNHEY and CDR2 as SMNVEV (reference sequence). There are 14 residues in the CDR3. The CDR3 nucleotides read TGTGCCAGCAGTACATCGGCGGGCGGTGGCGAGCAGTACTTC. This encodes CASSTSAGGGEQYF.

Only one count was recorded for this clonotype. The chain has TRBV12-5 and TRBJ1-5; TRBD1 matches 8 bases. Trimming at V came to 0 bases and at J to 8 bases, leaving 9 bases not matched to a gene. The CDR3 has 16 residues. Germline loops: CDR1 LGHNT, CDR2 FRNRAP. The CDR3 sequence: CASGLVPAGGMEPQHF. The CDR3 DNA follows: TGTGCTAGTGGTTTGGTACCGGCAGGGGGCATGGAGCCCCAGCATTTT.

This clonotype was seen a few times. J is TRBJ1-4 and V is TRBV5-5; D is ambiguous. Germline loops: CDR1 SGHKS, CDR2 YYEKEE (reference sequence). The CDR3 spans 15 residues. V was shortened by 3 bases and J by 0 bases, with 9 bases between the two germline ends. Here the CDR3 reads CASSYTSTTNEKLFF. In DNA form, the CDR3 reads TGTGCCAGCAGCTACACTTCCACAACTAATGAAAAACTGTTTTTT.

This clonotype turned up a few times. The chain combines TRBV27 with TRBJ2-2; D may be TRBD1 (6 bases). The germline V and J ends were trimmed by 5 bases and 4 bases, with 20 bases remaining between them. CDR1 and CDR2 (germline): MNHEY, SMNVEV (reference sequence). CDR3 size: 17 residues. DNA of the CDR3: TGTGCCAGCAGTCCTAACCCACAGGGAACCGGCACCGGGGAGCTGTTTTTT. Translation gives CASSPNPQGTGTGELFF.

The chain links TRBV4-3 to TRBJ2-3; D may be TRBD2 (6 bases). The length of the CDR3 is 17 residues. Between the trimmed V and J ends, which lost 0 bases and 2 bases, there was a span of 15 bases. Germline CDR1 is LGHNA and CDR2 is YSLEER. CDR3 amino acids: CASSQEAGIDYTDTQYF. The CDR3 bases are TGCGCCAGCAGCCAAGAGGCGGGGATTGATTACACAGATACGCAGTATTTT.

This clonotype was seen once. The rearrangement joins TRBV2 to TRBJ2-3; 10 nucleotides line up with TRBD2. Germline CDR1 is SNHLY and CDR2 is FYNNEI. The CDR3 loop spans 14 amino acids. Germline trimming cut 5 bases from V and 14 bases from J; bases unmatched to any gene: 13. CDR3 loop: CASSKDATSGVRYF. CDR3 coding DNA: TGTGCCAGCAGTAAAGATGCAACTAGCGGGGTACGGTATTTT.

The V gene is TRBV27, the J gene TRBJ1-1; no reliable D call. The germline V gene encodes CDR1 MNHEY and CDR2 SMNVEV (reference sequence). The length of the CDR3 is 14 residues. Trimming removed 2 bases at V and 3 bases at J, with 10 bases between. In DNA, the CDR3 is TGTGCCAGCAGTTTAAAGGTAGCGGACACTGAAGCTTTCTTT. It encodes CASSLKVADTEAFF.

This clonotype turned up a few times. This chain uses TRBV4-1 with TRBJ2-1; D unresolved. This CDR3 comprises 12 residues. Trimming took 7 bases from V and 4 from J, leaving 8 bases between them. Germline V CDR1 and CDR2: MGHRA, YSYEKL. CDR3 amino acids: CASMGLYNEQFF. The CDR3 nucleotides are TGCGCCAGCATGGGCCTATACAATGAGCAGTTCTTC.

The rearrangement links TRBV2 to TRBJ2-7; a possible D gene is TRBD1 (5 bases). The V gene's germline CDR1 is SNHLY and CDR2 FYNNEI. The CDR3 runs to 12 residues. Trimming took 7 bases from V and 3 from J, leaving 10 bases between them. The CDR3 DNA sequence: TGTGCCAGCAAGGACATGCTCTACGAGCAGTACTTC. It encodes CASKDMLYEQYF. The entire variable domain, with the rest obtained from reference TRBV2 and TRBJ2-7, is as follows: EPEVTQTPSHQVTQMGQEVILRCVPISNHLYFYWYRQILGQKVEFLVSFYNNEISEKSEIFDDQFSVERPDGSNFTLKIRSTKLEDSAMYFCASKDMLYEQYFGPGTRLTVT.

This clonotype was seen only a few times. V and J are TRBV20-1 and TRBJ1-5; no clear D. The germline gives CDR1 DFQATT, CDR2 SNEGSKA (reference sequence). This CDR3 contains 16 residues. The V end lost 0 bases, the J end lost 3 bases, and 15 bases lay between the germline ends. CDR3 protein: CSARDFQAGDNQPQHF. The CDR3 coding sequence is TGCAGTGCTAGAGATTTCCAGGCGGGTGACAATCAGCCCCAGCATTTT.

The chain recombines TRBV6-6 with TRBJ1-2, with a possible D match to TRBD1 (6 bases). CDR3 size: 13 residues. Germline-derived CDR1 and CDR2 are MNHNY and SVGAGI (reference sequence). The V gene lost 0 bases and the J gene lost 6 bases, with 8 bases spanning the gap. CDR3 sequence: CASSYSTGHGYTF. CDR3 bases: TGTGCCAGCAGTTACTCTACAGGGCATGGCTACACCTTC.

Of note for this clonotype: At one end, the junction sequence differs from germline, possibly due to a read error. The V and J genes are TRBV20-1 and TRBJ2-3; D possibly corresponds to TRBD2 (5 bases). The germline gives CDR1 DFQATT, CDR2 SNEGSKA (reference sequence). There are 15 residues in the CDR3. The CDR3 loop reads CSAPSVRASADTQYF. The CDR3 nucleotides read TGTAGTGCTCCTTCTGTGAGGGCGTCGGCAGATACGCAGTATTTT.

In its sample, this clonotype was seen a few times. The chain has TRBV29-1 and TRBJ2-1, with TRBD2 matching over 9 bases. From germline, CDR1 is SQVTM and CDR2 ANQGSEA. V trimming: 7 bases; J trimming: 4 bases; junction bases outside the gene matches: 14. The CDR3 length is 16 residues. CDR3 loop: CSAPRSGGGAYNEQFF. The CDR3 DNA is TGCAGCGCCCCTCGCTCCGGCGGGGGGGCTTACAATGAGCAGTTCTTC.

This clonotype was seen a few times. The chain employs TRBV9 and TRBJ2-3; no firm D call. The CDR3 extends over 13 amino acids. The V and J ends lost 4 bases and 2 bases respectively, with 8 bases between them. Per germline, CDR1 SGDLS and CDR2 YYNGEE. The CDR3 sequence: CASSSTNTDTQYF. The DNA of the CDR3 is TGTGCCAGCAGCTCGACGAACACAGATACGCAGTATTTT.

The chain recombines TRBV6-2 or TRBV6-3 with TRBJ1-6, with 8 bases that match TRBD1. The CDR3 totals 14 residues. Germline loops: CDR1 MNHEY, CDR2 SVGEGT. J gave up 9 bases and V 7 bases, and 8 bases lay outside the gene matches. The CDR3 DNA is TGTGCCAGCATCAGACAGGGGACGGCTTCACCCCTCCACTTT. Protein: CASIRQGTASPLHF.

This clonotype was seen a handful of times. The chain recombines TRBV20-1 with TRBJ1-2, with 7 bases fitting TRBD1. From germline, CDR1 is DFQATT and CDR2 SNEGSKA (reference sequence). The CDR3 loop spans 16 amino acids. The trim removed 5 bases at V and 4 bases at J, leaving 16 bases unmatched. In DNA form, the CDR3 reads TGCAGTGCTCCCGAAACTGGGGACAGCCACTCCTATGGCTACACCTTC. It is translated as CSAPETGDSHSYGYTF.

Comment on this clonotype: Germline is not matched at one junction end, which may reflect a read error. The rearrangement uses TRBV9 and TRBJ2-1, with a weak D call TRBD1 (7 bases). CDR1 SGDLS and CDR2 YYNGEE come from the germline V gene. CDR3 length equals 18 residues. The CDR3: CASSASPGQDYGYNEQFF. Here the CDR3 DNA reads TGTGCCAGTAGCGCCTCCCCTGGACAGGACTATGGCTACAATGAGCAGTTCTTC.

The V and J genes are TRBV20-1 and TRBJ2-5; D is perhaps TRBD2 (5 bases). With 0 bases removed from V and 2 bases from J, the gap between germline ends came to 10 bases. This CDR3 spans 14 amino acids. Germline V gene data show CDR1 as DFQATT and CDR2 as SNEGSKA (reference sequence). CDR3: CSARDRGPQETQYF. The CDR3 coding sequence is TGCAGTGCTAGAGATCGGGGTCCACAAGAGACCCAGTACTTC.

This clonotype occurred a few times. The V and J genes are TRBV6-2 or TRBV6-3 and TRBJ1-5; D unresolved. Germline V lookup: CDR1 MNHEY, CDR2 SVGEGT. V was pared by 4 bases and J by 0 bases, with 7 bases between. The CDR3 has 14 amino acids. Here the CDR3 reads CASSWAISNQPQHF. CDR3 bases: TGTGCCAGCAGTTGGGCAATTAGCAATCAGCCCCAGCATTTT.

This rearrangement joins TRBV12-3 or TRBV12-4 to TRBJ2-1; possibly TRBD2 for D (5 bases). The CDR3 extends over 12 amino acids. V dropped 2 bases and J dropped 8 bases, with 7 bases sitting between them. CDR3 residues: CASSLMDYEQFF. CDR3 DNA sequence: TGTGCCAGCAGTTTAATGGACTATGAGCAGTTCTTC.

The chain links TRBV3-1 to TRBJ2-7; 9 bases agree with TRBD2. CDR3 length equals 16 residues. V dropped 0 bases and J dropped 7; count of bases not matched to a gene: 10. The germline V gene has CDR1 LGHDT and CDR2 YNNKEL (reference sequence). The CDR3 region has the DNA TGTGCCAGCAGCCAAGATAGCGGCGGGGGGGTTAATGAGCAGTACTTC. It codes for CASSQDSGGGVNEQYF.